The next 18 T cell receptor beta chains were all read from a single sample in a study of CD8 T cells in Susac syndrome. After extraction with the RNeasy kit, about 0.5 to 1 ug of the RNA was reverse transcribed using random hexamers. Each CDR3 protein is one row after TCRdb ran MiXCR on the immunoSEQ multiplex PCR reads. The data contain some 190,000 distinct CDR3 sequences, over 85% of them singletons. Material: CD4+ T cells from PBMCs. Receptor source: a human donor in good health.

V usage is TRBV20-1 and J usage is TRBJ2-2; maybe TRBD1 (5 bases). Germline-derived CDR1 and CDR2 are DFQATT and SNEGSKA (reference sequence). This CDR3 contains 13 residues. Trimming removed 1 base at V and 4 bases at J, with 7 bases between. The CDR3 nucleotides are TGCAGTGCTAGAGGACAGCCCACCGGGGAGCTGTTTTTT. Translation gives CSARGQPTGELFF.

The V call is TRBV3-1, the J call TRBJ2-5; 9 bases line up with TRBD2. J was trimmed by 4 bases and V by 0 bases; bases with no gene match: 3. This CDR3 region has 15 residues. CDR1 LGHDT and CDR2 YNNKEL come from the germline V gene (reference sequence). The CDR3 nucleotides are TGTGCCAGCAGCCAAGATTCAGCGGGAGGAGAGACCCAGTACTTC. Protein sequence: CASSQDSAGGETQYF.

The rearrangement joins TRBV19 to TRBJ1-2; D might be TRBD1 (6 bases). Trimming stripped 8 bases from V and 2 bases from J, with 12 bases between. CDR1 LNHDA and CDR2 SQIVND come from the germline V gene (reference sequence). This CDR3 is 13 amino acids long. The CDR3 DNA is TGTGCCAGTTCGCGACAGGAAAACTATGGCTACACCTTC. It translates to CASSRQENYGYTF.

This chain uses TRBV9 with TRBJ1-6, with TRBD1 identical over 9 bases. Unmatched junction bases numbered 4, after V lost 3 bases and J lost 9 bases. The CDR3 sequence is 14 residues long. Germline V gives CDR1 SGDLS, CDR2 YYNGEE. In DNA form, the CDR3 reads TGTGCCAGCAGCGCCGGACAGGGGAGTTCACCCCTCCACTTT. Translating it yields CASSAGQGSSPLHF.

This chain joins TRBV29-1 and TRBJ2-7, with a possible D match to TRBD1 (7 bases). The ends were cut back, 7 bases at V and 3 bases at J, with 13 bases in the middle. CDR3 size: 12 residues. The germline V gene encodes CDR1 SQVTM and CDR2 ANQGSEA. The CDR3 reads CSARGAYYEQYF. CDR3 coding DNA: TGCAGCGCCAGGGGGGCCTACTACGAGCAGTACTTC.

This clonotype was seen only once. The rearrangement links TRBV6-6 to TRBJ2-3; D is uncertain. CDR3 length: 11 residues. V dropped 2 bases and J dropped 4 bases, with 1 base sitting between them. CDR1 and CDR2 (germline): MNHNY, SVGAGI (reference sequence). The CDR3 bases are TGTGCCAGCAGTTACCCAGATACGCAGTATTTT. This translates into CASSYPDTQYF.

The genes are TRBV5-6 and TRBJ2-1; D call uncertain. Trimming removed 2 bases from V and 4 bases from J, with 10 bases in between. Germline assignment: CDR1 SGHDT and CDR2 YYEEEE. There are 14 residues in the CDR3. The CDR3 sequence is CASSFSIGYNEQFF. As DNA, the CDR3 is TGTGCCAGCAGCTTTTCGATAGGGTACAATGAGCAGTTCTTC.

CDR3 in amino acids: CASSQVGPVETGGSPLHF. The CDR3 nucleotides are TGCGCCAGCAGCCAAGTTGGCCCCGTTGAGACAGGGGGTTCACCCCTCCACTTT. The chain combines TRBV4-1 with TRBJ1-6, with 9 positions matching TRBD1. This CDR3 is 18 amino acids long. The ends lost 1 base at V and 9 bases at J; junction bases unmatched: 13. Germline CDR1 MGHRA, CDR2 YSYEKL.

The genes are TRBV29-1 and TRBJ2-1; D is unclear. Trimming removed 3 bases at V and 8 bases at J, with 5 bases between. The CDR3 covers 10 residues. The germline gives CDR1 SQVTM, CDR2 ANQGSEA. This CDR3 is CSVDLYEQFF. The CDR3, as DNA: TGCAGCGTTGACTTGTATGAGCAGTTCTTC.

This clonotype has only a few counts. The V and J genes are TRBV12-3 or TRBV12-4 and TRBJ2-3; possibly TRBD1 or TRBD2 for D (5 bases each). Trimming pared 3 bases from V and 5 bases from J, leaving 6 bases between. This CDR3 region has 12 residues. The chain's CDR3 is CASSFGGDTQYF. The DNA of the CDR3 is TGTGCCAGCAGTTTTGGGGGAGATACGCAGTATTTT.

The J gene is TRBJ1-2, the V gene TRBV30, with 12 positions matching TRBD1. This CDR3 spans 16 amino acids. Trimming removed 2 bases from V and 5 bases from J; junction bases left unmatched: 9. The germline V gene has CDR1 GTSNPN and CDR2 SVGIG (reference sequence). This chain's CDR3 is CAWSPGQGAGDYGYTF. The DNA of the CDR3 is TGTGCCTGGAGTCCGGGACAGGGGGCCGGGGATTATGGCTACACCTTC.

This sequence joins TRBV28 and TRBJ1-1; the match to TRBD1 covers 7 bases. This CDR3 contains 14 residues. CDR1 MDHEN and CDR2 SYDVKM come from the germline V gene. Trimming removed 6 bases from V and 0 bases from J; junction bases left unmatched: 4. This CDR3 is CASSQGELNTEAFF. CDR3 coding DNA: TGTGCCAGCAGCCAGGGGGAGTTGAACACTGAAGCTTTCTTT.

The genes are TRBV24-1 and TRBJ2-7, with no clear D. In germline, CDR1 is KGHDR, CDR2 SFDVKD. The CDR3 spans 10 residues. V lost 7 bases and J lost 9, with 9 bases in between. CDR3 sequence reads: CATRGSWQYF. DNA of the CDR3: TGTGCCACCAGGGGGTCCTGGCAGTACTTC.

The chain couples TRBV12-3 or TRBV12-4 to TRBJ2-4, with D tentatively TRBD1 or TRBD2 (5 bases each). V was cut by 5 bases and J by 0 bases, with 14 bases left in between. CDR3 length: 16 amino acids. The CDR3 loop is CASSLGTGLAKNIQYF. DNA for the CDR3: TGTGCCAGCAGTCTCGGGACCGGCCTAGCCAAAAACATTCAGTACTTC.

CDR3 sequence reads: CSGSGLAGGQTYEQYF. CDR3 in DNA: TGCAGTGGTAGCGGTCTAGCGGGGGGCCAGACCTACGAGCAGTACTTC. V and J are TRBV20-1 and TRBJ2-7; 11 nucleotides align to TRBD2. The germline CDR1 and CDR2 sequences are DFQATT and SNEGSKA (reference sequence). The CDR3 length is 16 residues. V shed 7 bases, J shed 2 bases, and the junction held 13 bases outside the gene matches.

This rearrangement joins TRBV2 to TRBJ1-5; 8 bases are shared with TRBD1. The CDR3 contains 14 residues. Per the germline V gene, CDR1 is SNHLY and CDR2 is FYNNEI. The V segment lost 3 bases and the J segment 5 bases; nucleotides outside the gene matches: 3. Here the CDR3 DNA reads TGTGCCAGCAGTGAGGCAGGGGGCTATCAGCCCCAGCATTTT. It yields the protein CASSEAGGYQPQHF.

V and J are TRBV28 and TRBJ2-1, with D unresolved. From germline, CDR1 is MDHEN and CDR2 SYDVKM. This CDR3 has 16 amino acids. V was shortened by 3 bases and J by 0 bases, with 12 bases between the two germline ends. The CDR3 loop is CASSFFSQSSYNEQFF. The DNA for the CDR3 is TGTGCCAGCAGTTTTTTCTCTCAGAGCTCCTACAATGAGCAGTTCTTC.

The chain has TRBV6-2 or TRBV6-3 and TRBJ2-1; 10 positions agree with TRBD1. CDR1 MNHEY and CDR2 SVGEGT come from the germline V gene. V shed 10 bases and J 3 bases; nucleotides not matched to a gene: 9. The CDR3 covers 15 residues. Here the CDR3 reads CATEKDRGGYNEQFF. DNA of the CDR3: TGTGCCACCGAAAAGGACAGGGGGGGCTACAATGAGCAGTTCTTC.